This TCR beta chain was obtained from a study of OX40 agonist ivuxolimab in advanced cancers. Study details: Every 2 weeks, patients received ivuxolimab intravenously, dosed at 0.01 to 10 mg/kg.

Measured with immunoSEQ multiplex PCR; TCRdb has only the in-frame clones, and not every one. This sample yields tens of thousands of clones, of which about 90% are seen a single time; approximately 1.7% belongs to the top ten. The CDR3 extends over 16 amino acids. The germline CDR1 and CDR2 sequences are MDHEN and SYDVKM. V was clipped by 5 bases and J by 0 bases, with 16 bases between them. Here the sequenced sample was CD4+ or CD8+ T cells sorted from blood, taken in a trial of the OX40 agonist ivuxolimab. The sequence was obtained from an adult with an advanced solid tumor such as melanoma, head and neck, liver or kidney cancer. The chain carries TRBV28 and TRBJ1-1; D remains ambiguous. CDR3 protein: CASSPTLMGVNTEAFF. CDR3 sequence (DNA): TGTGCCAGCAGTCCGACCCTCATGGGCGTGAACACTGAAGCTTTCTTT.